This T cell receptor beta chain was sequenced during a study of blood T cells in healthy people across ages. Study observations and caveats: Roughly linear declines in TCR beta diversity per million T cells occurred with age. Possibly confounding the expanded clonotype changes was the fact that donor CMV status was unknown. Diversity was higher, and naive CD4+ cells more numerous, in long-lived donors than in aged donors.

Concerning this clonotype: The antigen is undetermined.

Then a second PCR, running about 6 to 12 cycles, was carried out with a sample-barcoded 5' primer and a J-beta primer mix. TCRdb re-called the 5' RACE reads with MiXCR, one entry per CDR3 protein. In the table there are around 1,700,000 distinct CDR3 sequences, about 30% of which are singletons. Each individual donor underwent a draw of about 9.1 milliliters of peripheral blood. CDR1 is SGDLS, CDR2 YYNGEE, per germline. J was trimmed by 6 bases and V by 3 bases; bases with no gene match: 6. This CDR3 is 14 amino acids long. Material for sequencing was blood. This receptor was obtained from a woman aged 30 to 39 in good health. The gene calls are TRBV9 and TRBJ1-1, with 9 bases matching TRBD1. In DNA, the CDR3 is TGTGCCAGCAGCGCTAGACAGGGGGTCGCTGAAGCTTTCTTT. This sequence encodes CASSARQGVAEAFF. Using reference TRBV9 and TRBJ1-1 for the parts outside the CDR3, the full variable domain is DSGVTQTPKHLITATGQRVTLRCSPRSGDLSVYWYQQSLDQGLQFLIQYYNGEERAKGNILERFSAQQFPDLHSELNLSSLELGDSALYFCASSARQGVAEAFFGQGTRLTVV.